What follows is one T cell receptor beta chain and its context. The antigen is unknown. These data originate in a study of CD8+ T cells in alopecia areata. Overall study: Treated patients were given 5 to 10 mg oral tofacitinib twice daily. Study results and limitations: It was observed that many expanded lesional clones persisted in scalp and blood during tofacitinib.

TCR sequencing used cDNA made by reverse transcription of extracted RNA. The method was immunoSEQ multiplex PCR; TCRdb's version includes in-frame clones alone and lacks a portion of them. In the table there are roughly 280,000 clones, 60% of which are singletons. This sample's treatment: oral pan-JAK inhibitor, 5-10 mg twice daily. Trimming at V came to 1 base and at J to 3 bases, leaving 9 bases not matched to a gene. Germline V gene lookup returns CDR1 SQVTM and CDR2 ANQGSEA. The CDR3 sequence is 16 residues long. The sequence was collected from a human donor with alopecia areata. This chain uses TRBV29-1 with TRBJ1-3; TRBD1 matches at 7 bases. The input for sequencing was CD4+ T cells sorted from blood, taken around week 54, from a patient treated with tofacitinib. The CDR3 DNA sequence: TGCAGCGTTGAAGGCCGCGACAGGGATTTTGGAAACACCATATATTTT. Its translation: CSVEGRDRDFGNTIYF.